The source of this TCR beta chain is a study of cytomegalovirus exposure and HLA in healthy donors. Overall study findings and caveats: Researchers left out some V segments, among them TRBV6-2 and TRBV6-3, as indistinguishable. Fewer N-insertions than the 666-donor mean were reportedly shown by an Asian-associated ancestry cluster in a later analysis. Rates of TCR association differed by HLA locus in a later analysis, with DRB1 highest and HLA-C lowest.

Per germline, CDR1 SNHLY and CDR2 FYNNEI. The CDR3 covers 13 residues. V lost 4 bases and J 3 bases, leaving 9 bases between the germline ends. Worth noting for this clone: Antigen specificity is unknown.

The PCR employed 60 Vbeta primers together with 13 Jbeta primers. Data came from immunoSEQ multiplex PCR; TCRdb stores just in-frame clones and leaves some out. Found here are around 120,000 clones, roughly 85% of them singletons; the top ten hold approximately 2.8%. The sequenced sample consisted of PBMCs. This chain uses TRBV2 with TRBJ1-1, with D possibly being TRBD1 (5 bases). The receptor's source is a woman between 40 and 50 years old in good health and CMV-seronegative. The CDR3 region has the DNA TGTGCCAGCAGTGTTGAAGGGGACACTGAAGCTTTCTTT. It specifies CASSVEGDTEAFF.